These 21 T cell receptor beta chains were all obtained from the same sample, sequenced in a study of T cells in Graves' hyperthyroidism and ophthalmopathy. TCR beta CDR3 regions were amplified from RNA transcripts. The HTBI primer set served for first-round RT-PCR of the TCR CDR3. Each CDR3 protein gets one entry after TCRdb re-called the multiplex PCR reads with MiXCR. The sample includes a few hundred thousand distinct CDR3 sequences, more than 12% of them seen just once. Sequenced input: blood. These receptor sequences come from a woman aged 40 to 55 with Graves' hyperthyroidism that later progressed to Graves' ophthalmopathy.

The sample holds many counts of this clonotype. This chain connects TRBV7-8 to TRBJ2-1; D gene uncertain. The CDR3 has 11 amino acids. Germline CDR1 is SGHVS and CDR2 is FQNEAQ. The V end was cut by 4 bases, the J end by 11 bases, with 9 bases between. CDR3 nucleotides: TGTGCCAGCAGCTCCTCGTTGAAGCAGTTCTTC. It encodes CASSSSLKQFF. Variable domain in full (rest from reference TRBV7-8 and TRBJ2-1): GAGVSQSPRYKVAKRGQDVALRCDPISGHVSLFWYQQALGQGPEFLTYFQNEAQLDKSGLPSDRFFAERPEGSVSTLKIQRTQQEDSAVYLCASSSSLKQFFGPGTRLTVL.

Ten or more counts support this clonotype. This chain connects TRBV29-1 to TRBJ1-4, with 7 bases aligning to TRBD1. Trimming took 6 bases from V and 4 from J; bases not matched to a gene: 5. There are 13 residues in the CDR3. The germline V gene has CDR1 SQVTM and CDR2 ANQGSEA. The CDR3 is CSVTGAGNEKLFF. CDR3 nucleotides: TGCAGCGTCACAGGGGCGGGTAATGAAAAACTGTTTTTT.

The gene calls are TRBV7-9 and TRBJ2-6; D is possibly TRBD2 (5 bases). The CDR3 is 21 amino acids. Germline V gives CDR1 SEHNR, CDR2 FQNEAQ (reference sequence). V gave up 4 bases and J gave up 0 bases, with 25 bases separating them. The CDR3 nucleotides read TGTGCCAGCAGCTCAGACTCCGGAGGCCAGCCGCCCTACTCTGGGGCCAACGTCCTGACTTTC. As protein: CASSSDSGGQPPYSGANVLTF.

The J gene is TRBJ2-3, the V gene TRBV18; D might be TRBD2 (6 bases). V was clipped by 8 bases and J by 4 bases, with 13 bases between them. CDR1 KGHSH and CDR2 LQKENI come from the germline V gene. The length of the CDR3 is 13 residues. CDR3 DNA sequence: TGTGCCAGCCGGGACTCTTGCTCAGATACGCAGTATTTT. Residues: CASRDSCSDTQYF.

This clonotype occurred a few times. V and J are TRBV2 and TRBJ1-3, with D maybe TRBD1 (6 bases). This CDR3 has 15 amino acids. V was shortened by 10 bases and J by 1 base, with 17 bases between the two germline ends. CDR1 SNHLY and CDR2 FYNNEI come from the germline V gene. CDR3 DNA: TGTGCCACACAGCGAGGGGGTGTATCTGGAAACACCATATATTTT. It translates to CATQRGGVSGNTIYF.

This clonotype was recorded once. This chain links TRBV7-2 with TRBJ1-2; 9 bases are shared with TRBD1. Germline-derived CDR1 and CDR2 are SGHTA and FQGNSA. V shed 3 bases and J 5 bases; nucleotides not matched to a gene: 7. CDR3 length: 15 amino acids. The CDR3 loop reads CASSFRTGAVYGYTF. The CDR3 DNA follows: TGTGCCAGCAGCTTCCGGACAGGGGCGGTTTATGGCTACACCTTC. The variable domain in full, completed from reference TRBV7-2 and TRBJ1-2, reads GAGVSQSPSNKVTEKGKDVELRCDPISGHTALYWYRQSLGQGLEFLIYFQGNSAPDKSGLPSDRFSAERTGGSVSTLTIQRTQQEDSAVYLCASSFRTGAVYGYTFGSGTRLTVV.

This clonotype was counted between two and nine times. This chain joins TRBV14 and TRBJ1-1; a weak D match, TRBD1 (5 bases). This CDR3 is built from 13 residues. CDR1 is SGHDN, CDR2 FVKESK, per germline. V dropped 5 bases and J dropped 11 bases, with 18 bases sitting between them. The CDR3 DNA is TGTGCCAGCAGCAAACGAAGGGGAGTGGAGGCTTTCTTT. It specifies CASSKRRGVEAFF.

This clonotype was counted ten times or more. The chain combines TRBV11-2 with TRBJ2-1, with 7 positions matching TRBD1. The CDR3 contains 14 residues. The germline gives CDR1 SGHAT, CDR2 FQNNGV. Germline trimming cut 1 base from V and 9 bases from J; bases unmatched to any gene: 6. CDR3 coding DNA: TGTGCCAGCAGCTTAGTCTACAGGGGTGGTGAGCAGTTCTTC. Translation gives CASSLVYRGGEQFF.

CDR3 DNA sequence: TGTGCCAGCAGTGGATCCGGAGGAAATTCACCCCTCCACTTT. Translated, it gives CASSGSGGNSPLHF. The V and J genes are TRBV12-3 or TRBV12-4 and TRBJ1-6; D call uncertain. Between the trimmed V and J ends, which lost 5 bases and 7 bases, there was a span of 12 bases. The CDR3 is 14 amino acids.

In the case of this clonotype: A much larger clone lies a single base off, so this may be a read error. This rearrangement joins TRBV30 to TRBJ1-5; D might be TRBD1 (6 bases). CDR3 size: 15 residues. The germline gives CDR1 GTSNPN, CDR2 SVGIG (reference sequence). CDR3 loop: CAWSSRGGSKQPQHF. The DNA of the CDR3 is TGTGCCTGGAGTTCCAGGGGAGGGAGCAAACAGCCCCAGCATTTT.

At least ten counts were recorded for this clonotype. J is TRBJ2-7 and V is TRBV12-3 or TRBV12-4; D is possibly TRBD2 (6 bases). V was shortened by 3 bases and J by 2 bases, with 14 bases between the two germline ends. The CDR3 runs to 15 residues. The CDR3 DNA reads as TGTGCCAGCAGTTTGGGTCTAGCGACCACCTACGAGCAGTACTTC. Translated: CASSLGLATTYEQYF.

This clonotype was recorded at least ten times. CDR3 bases: TGTGCCAGCAGCTTAGTGGGGACGCCAGGGGCTGATGAAGCTTTCTTT. As protein: CASSLVGTPGADEAFF. This sequence joins TRBV7-9 and TRBJ1-1, with a tentative D call TRBD1 (6 bases). Per the germline V gene, CDR1 is SEHNR and CDR2 is FQNEAQ (reference sequence). CDR3 length equals 16 residues. V lost 1 base and J 7 bases, leaving 19 bases between the germline ends.

CDR3 bases: TGTGCCAGCAGTTTTATAGCGGGAGGGCCACGGGAGACCCAGTACTTC. Its translation: CASSFIAGGPRETQYF. This chain connects TRBV28 to TRBJ2-5, with TRBD2 identical over 11 bases. V shed 3 bases, J shed 5 bases, and the junction held 8 bases outside the gene matches. The CDR3 is made up of 16 amino acids. CDR1 is MDHEN and CDR2 is SYDVKM in the germline V gene.

Ten or more counts support this clonotype. CDR3 coding DNA: TGCGCCAGCAGCCAGTCTGCGGGCGATGAGTACTTC. Amino acid sequence: CASSQSAGDEYF. The J gene is TRBJ2-4, the V gene TRBV4-1; a possible D gene is TRBD2 (5 bases). The germline gives CDR1 MGHRA, CDR2 YSYEKL. The CDR3 runs to 12 residues. Trimming removed 3 bases from V and 14 bases from J, with 14 bases in between.

This clonotype was seen many times. The rearrangement uses TRBV15 and TRBJ2-1; D call uncertain. In germline, CDR1 is LNHNV, CDR2 YYDKDF (reference sequence). The CDR3 contains 16 residues. Between the trimmed V and J ends, which lost 4 bases and 2 bases, there was a span of 15 bases. CDR3 region: CATSTYGRGPYNEQFF. The DNA for the CDR3 is TGTGCCACCAGCACTTATGGGCGCGGACCCTACAATGAGCAGTTCTTC. The full variable domain, its missing parts supplied by reference TRBV15 and TRBJ2-1, is DAMVIQNPRYQVTQFGKPVTLSCSQTLNHNVMYWYQQKSSQAPKLLFHYYDKDFNNEADTPDNFQSRRPNTSFCFLDIRSPGLGDTAMYLCATSTYGRGPYNEQFFGPGTRLTVL.

This clonotype occurred many times. The chain carries TRBV25-1 and TRBJ2-1; weak D call: TRBD1 (6 bases). The CDR3 runs 14 residues. CDR1 MGHDK and CDR2 SYGVNS come from the germline V gene. V was shortened by 4 bases and J by 5 bases, with 12 bases between the two germline ends. The CDR3 DNA follows: TGTGCCAGCAGTGCTTCAGGGGCGCACAATGAGCAGTTCTTC. Amino acid sequence: CASSASGAHNEQFF.

In its sample, this clonotype was seen a few times. The rearrangement links TRBV5-1 to TRBJ2-5; TRBD1 aligns across 7 bases. The CDR3 has 13 amino acids. With 4 bases clipped from V and 4 bases from J, the junction kept 4 bases outside the gene matches. Per germline, CDR1 SGHRS and CDR2 YFSETQ. CDR3 bases: TGCGCCAGCAGCCCACAGGGGACAGAGACCCAGTACTTC. This sequence encodes CASSPQGTETQYF.

The chain joins TRBV28 to TRBJ1-3; D unclear. Germline CDR1 reads MDHEN; CDR2 reads SYDVKM. CDR3 length equals 16 residues. V was shortened by 4 bases and J by 4 bases, with 17 bases between the two germline ends. This CDR3 reads CASSSVELRSGNTIYF. CDR3 nucleotide sequence: TGTGCCAGCAGTTCCGTAGAACTAAGGTCCGGAAACACCATATATTTT.

This clonotype was counted ten times or more. The chain couples TRBV3-1 to TRBJ2-7; a weak D match, TRBD2 (7 bases). Trimming took 1 base from V and 5 from J, leaving 15 bases between them. Germline V gene lookup returns CDR1 LGHDT and CDR2 YNNKEL (reference sequence). The CDR3 is 15 residues long. The CDR3 here is CASSQGYREGHEQYF. The CDR3 nucleotides are TGTGCCAGCAGCCAAGGATACAGGGAGGGCCACGAGCAGTACTTC.

J is TRBJ2-7 and V is TRBV2, with 14 bases matching TRBD2. The junction had 18 bases not matched to a gene; V was cut back by 7 bases and J by 7 bases. The germline gives CDR1 SNHLY, CDR2 FYNNEI. This CDR3 has 18 amino acids. The CDR3 region is CASNGLAGGNPDPREQYF. CDR3 in DNA: TGTGCCAGCAACGGACTAGCGGGAGGAAATCCAGACCCGCGGGAGCAGTACTTC. Full variable domain (missing parts from reference TRBV2 and TRBJ2-7): EPEVTQTPSHQVTQMGQEVILRCVPISNHLYFYWYRQILGQKVEFLVSFYNNEISEKSEIFDDQFSVERPDGSNFTLKIRSTKLEDSAMYFCASNGLAGGNPDPREQYFGPGTRLTVT.

There are many counts of this clonotype. The chain couples TRBV19 to TRBJ1-2; D uncertain. Trimming took 6 bases from V and 6 from J, leaving 20 bases between them. The length of the CDR3 is 15 residues. Looked up from germline, CDR1 is LNHDA and CDR2 is SQIVND (reference sequence). CDR3 sequence (DNA): TGTGCCAGTAGCCCTCCTCTCCCGACTGGCCATGGCTACACCTTC. This translates into CASSPPLPTGHGYTF.